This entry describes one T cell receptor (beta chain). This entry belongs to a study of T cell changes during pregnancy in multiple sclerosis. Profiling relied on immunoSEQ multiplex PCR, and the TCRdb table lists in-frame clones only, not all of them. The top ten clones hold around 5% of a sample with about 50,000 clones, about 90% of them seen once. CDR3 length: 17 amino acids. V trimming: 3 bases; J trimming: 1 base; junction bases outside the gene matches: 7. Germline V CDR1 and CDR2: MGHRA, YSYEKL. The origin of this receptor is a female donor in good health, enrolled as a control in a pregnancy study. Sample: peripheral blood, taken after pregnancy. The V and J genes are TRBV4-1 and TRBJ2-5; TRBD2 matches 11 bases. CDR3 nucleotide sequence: TGCGCCAGCAGCCAGGGTTCCGGGACTAGCGGCCAAGAGACCCAGTACTTC. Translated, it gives CASSQGSGTSGQETQYF.